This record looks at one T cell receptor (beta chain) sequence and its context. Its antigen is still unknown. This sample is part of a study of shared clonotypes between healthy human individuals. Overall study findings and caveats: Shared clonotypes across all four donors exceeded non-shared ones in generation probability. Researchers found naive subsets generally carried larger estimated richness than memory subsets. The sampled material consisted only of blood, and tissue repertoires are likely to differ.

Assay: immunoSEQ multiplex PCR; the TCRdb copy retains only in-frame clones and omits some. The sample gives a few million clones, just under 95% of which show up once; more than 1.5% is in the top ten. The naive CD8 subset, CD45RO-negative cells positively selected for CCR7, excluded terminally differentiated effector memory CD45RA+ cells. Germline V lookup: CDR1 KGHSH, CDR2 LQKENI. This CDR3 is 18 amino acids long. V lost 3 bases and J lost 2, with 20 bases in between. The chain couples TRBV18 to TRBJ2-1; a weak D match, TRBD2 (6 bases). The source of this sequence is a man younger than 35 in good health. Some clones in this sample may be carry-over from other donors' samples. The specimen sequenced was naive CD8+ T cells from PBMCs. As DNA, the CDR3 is TGTGCCAGCTCACCGGTTACCGGAGGCGGGGTGCCCTACAATGAGCAGTTCTTC. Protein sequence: CASSPVTGGGVPYNEQFF.